Each of the 18 T cell receptor beta chains below was sequenced from the same sample in a study of T-cell reconstitution after alpha-beta-depleted transplantation in children. The authors prepared the TCRbeta library with unique molecular identifiers. A single record per CDR3 protein comes from TCRdb applying MiXCR to the PCR reads. The sample holds around 200,000 distinct CDR3 sequences; roughly 9% are singletons and the top ten take 5% to 7%. The material was PBMCs from the stem cell graft donor, obtained from the stem cell graft. Every receptor here comes from a human donor who donated a stem cell graft to a child with acute lymphoblastic leukemia.

This clonotype was seen a few times. The rearrangement joins TRBV29-1 to TRBJ1-1, with D possibly TRBD1 on 6 matching bases. This CDR3 comprises 11 residues. Germline CDR1 SQVTM, CDR2 ANQGSEA. Trimming left V 6 bases short and J 7 bases short, with 12 bases between. The CDR3 DNA follows: TGCAGCGTCGAAAGGGGGGATGAAGCTTTCTTT. Translation gives CSVERGDEAFF.

V usage is TRBV29-1 and J usage is TRBJ2-7, with a weak D call TRBD2 (7 bases). Germline lookup yields CDR1 SQVTM and CDR2 ANQGSEA. Trimming took 3 bases from V and 7 from J, leaving 13 bases between them. The CDR3 has 12 amino acids. For the CDR3, the DNA is TGCAGCGTTGAGCCAAGGGGGGGTGAGCAGTACTTC. Translation gives CSVEPRGGEQYF.

The gene calls are TRBV12-3 or TRBV12-4 and TRBJ1-1, with TRBD1 matching over 9 bases. The ends lost 5 bases at V and 5 bases at J; junction bases unmatched: 12. There are 16 residues in the CDR3. CDR3 in amino acids: CASSAGTGTFGTEAFF. In DNA, the CDR3 is TGTGCCAGCAGTGCCGGGACAGGGACCTTTGGGACTGAAGCTTTCTTT.

This clonotype occurred many times. The rearrangement uses TRBV2 and TRBJ1-1; 9 bases line up with TRBD1. Germline V lookup: CDR1 SNHLY, CDR2 FYNNEI. The V segment lost 8 bases and the J segment 5 bases; nucleotides outside the gene matches: 12. CDR3 length equals 15 residues. CDR3 in amino acids: CASVPQGASLTEAFF. The CDR3 DNA follows: TGTGCCAGCGTTCCACAGGGGGCATCGTTGACTGAAGCTTTCTTT.

The CDR3: CASSPPRGDRDGNEQFF. The CDR3 DNA reads TGTGCCAGCAGCCCCCCTAGGGGGGACAGGGATGGGAATGAGCAGTTCTTC. The chain uses TRBV7-9 and TRBJ2-1; 9 bases are a match to TRBD1. Germline CDR1 and CDR2: SEHNR and FQNEAQ (reference sequence). V trimming: 5 bases; J trimming: 7 bases; junction bases outside the gene matches: 15. CDR3 length: 17 amino acids.

This sequence joins TRBV12-3 or TRBV12-4 and TRBJ1-6; a weak D match, TRBD1 (5 bases). V gave up 5 bases and J gave up 9 bases, with 11 bases separating them. The CDR3 has 13 amino acids. This chain's CDR3 is CASSPWDGSPLHF. The CDR3 DNA reads TGTGCCAGCAGTCCGTGGGACGGTTCACCCCTCCACTTT.

Only a few counts were recorded for this clonotype. The chain uses TRBV12-3 or TRBV12-4 and TRBJ1-3; unclear D gene. V was clipped by 0 bases and J by 4 bases, with 19 bases between them. The CDR3 runs 18 residues. The CDR3 bases are TGTGCCAGCAGTTTAGCGGTTGGGTCGTGGGGAACGGGAAACACCATATATTTT. As protein: CASSLAVGSWGTGNTIYF.

This clonotype occurred many times. The V and J genes are TRBV5-1 and TRBJ2-4, with 7 bases that match TRBD2. The J segment lost 0 bases and the V segment lost 1 base, leaving 1 base of the junction unmatched. This CDR3 is 15 amino acids long. From germline, CDR1 is SGHRS and CDR2 YFSETQ. The CDR3, as DNA: TGCGCCAGCAGCTTGAGCGGGACAGCCAAAAACATTCAGTACTTC. This gives the protein CASSLSGTAKNIQYF.

In DNA, the CDR3 is TGTGCCAGCTCACCCCGGGAATCGAACACTGAAGCTTTCTTT. It encodes CASSPRESNTEAFF. This chain uses TRBV18 with TRBJ1-1; D unclear. This CDR3 region has 14 residues. The V and J ends lost 3 bases and 1 base respectively, with 9 bases between them. CDR1 is KGHSH and CDR2 is LQKENI in the germline V gene.

The chain combines TRBV12-3 or TRBV12-4 with TRBJ2-5; no firm D call. Trimming left V 5 bases short and J 5 bases short, with 6 bases between. The CDR3 totals 11 residues. The CDR3 loop reads CASSTSETQYF. CDR3 DNA sequence: TGTGCCAGCAGTACCTCTGAGACCCAGTACTTC.

This clonotype was recorded a few times. The chain recombines TRBV6-1 with TRBJ1-5; no firm D call. Germline CDR1 reads MNHNS; CDR2 reads SASEGT. Trimming shortened V by 8 bases and J by 7 bases, and 15 bases separated the two germline ends. The CDR3 spans 13 residues. The CDR3 region is CASGQRELQPQHF. The CDR3 nucleotides are TGTGCCAGCGGCCAACGGGAGTTACAGCCCCAGCATTTT.

The CDR3 DNA reads as TGTGCCAGCAGCCAAGAGATCCAGGGCCGACAGCCCCAGCATTTT. Translated, it gives CASSQEIQGRQPQHF. The chain carries TRBV4-2 and TRBJ1-5, with D possibly matching TRBD1 (5 bases). Trimming stripped 0 bases from V and 7 bases from J, with 13 bases between. Germline V gene sequence: CDR1 LGHNA, CDR2 YNFKEQ. The CDR3 covers 15 residues.

The chain links TRBV5-1 to TRBJ2-7, with TRBD1 identical over 7 bases. The CDR3 has 12 residues. The germline CDR1 and CDR2 sequences are SGHRS and YFSETQ. The J segment lost 12 bases and the V segment lost 1 base, leaving 7 bases of the junction unmatched. As DNA, the CDR3 is TGCGCCAGCAGCTTGACACAGGGGAATACGTACTTC. This encodes CASSLTQGNTYF. Together with reference TRBV5-1 and TRBJ2-7, the CDR3 gives the full variable domain: KAGVTQTPRYLIKTRGQQVTLSCSPISGHRSVSWYQQTPGQGLQFLFEYFSETQRNKGNFPGRFSGRQFSNSRSEMNVSTLELGDSALYLCASSLTQGNTYFGPGTRLTVT.

This clonotype showed up many times. The DNA for the CDR3 is TGTGCCAGCCTCATGAACACTGAAGCTTTCTTT. Protein product: CASLMNTEAFF. The V call is TRBV6-2 or TRBV6-3, the J call TRBJ1-1; D not certain. The CDR3 spans 11 residues. Germline V gene sequence: CDR1 MNHEY, CDR2 SVGEGT. Between the trimmed V and J ends, which lost 8 bases and 0 bases, there was a span of 4 bases.

This clonotype occurred many times. The chain carries TRBV29-1 and TRBJ1-1, with D possibly TRBD1 on 6 matching bases. From germline, CDR1 is SQVTM and CDR2 ANQGSEA. The V end was cut by 1 base, the J end by 1 base, with 13 bases between. The CDR3 length is 15 residues. CDR3 sequence (DNA): TGCAGCGTTGAAGGGATGGGGGGGGCGAACACTGAAGCTTTCTTT. Translation gives CSVEGMGGANTEAFF.

At least ten counts were recorded for this clonotype. V and J are TRBV24-1 and TRBJ1-2, with D perhaps TRBD1 (5 bases). The V gene lost 5 bases and the J gene lost 5 bases, with 14 bases spanning the gap. CDR3 size: 14 residues. Germline-derived CDR1 and CDR2 are KGHDR and SFDVKD. CDR3 in DNA: TGTGCCACCAGTGGGAGGGGATCCGAATATGGCTACACCTTC. It translates to CATSGRGSEYGYTF.

The table lists this clonotype with a few counts. The gene calls are TRBV27 and TRBJ1-6; D not certain. Trimming stripped 3 bases from V and 8 bases from J, with 17 bases between. CDR3 length equals 16 residues. The germline CDR1 and CDR2 sequences are MNHEY and SMNVEV (reference sequence). Here the CDR3 reads CASSFSQANSDSPLHF. Here the CDR3 DNA reads TGTGCCAGCAGTTTTAGCCAGGCCAATTCTGATTCACCCCTCCACTTT.

The sample holds a few counts of this clonotype. The J gene is TRBJ2-1, the V gene TRBV7-8, with 8 bases fitting TRBD2. Germline V gene data show CDR1 as SGHVS and CDR2 as FQNEAQ. V dropped 4 bases and J dropped 7; count of bases not matched to a gene: 12. The CDR3 consists of 16 residues. The CDR3: CASSSLRGGLSNEQFF. CDR3 in DNA: TGTGCCAGCAGCTCCCTTCGGGGGGGCCTTAGTAATGAGCAGTTCTTC.